This TCR beta chain was obtained from a study of blood T cell repertoires in COVID-19. Study information: The United States, Italy and Spain supplied acute and convalescent COVID-19 samples.

The germline CDR1 and CDR2 sequences are WSHSY and SAAADI. The CDR3 runs to 11 residues. Deletions cut 6 bases from V and 8 bases from J, with 10 bases between. Study members were between about 18 and 95 years old and lived in about two dozen US regions. In assigning cohorts, the study relied on participant-reported clinical history. Study processing details: For nucleated cells, counts were estimated from reference gene primer amplification. Sequencing was performed with immunoSEQ multiplex PCR; in TCRdb, only in-frame clones are kept and a portion is missing. V, J and clone size are taken as reported in that table, and D and trimming were inferred from the DNA itself. The sample contains approximately 250,000 clones, approximately 90% of which appear only once.

This chain joins TRBV10-2 and TRBJ1-2; D gene unclear. The source of this sequence is a woman aged 40 to 50 with acute COVID-19. Sequences were obtained from PBMCs or T cells enriched from blood (not recorded which). CDR3 sequence (DNA): TGCGCCAGCAGGAGAGGGTGGGGCTACACCTTC. Its protein is CASRRGWGYTF.